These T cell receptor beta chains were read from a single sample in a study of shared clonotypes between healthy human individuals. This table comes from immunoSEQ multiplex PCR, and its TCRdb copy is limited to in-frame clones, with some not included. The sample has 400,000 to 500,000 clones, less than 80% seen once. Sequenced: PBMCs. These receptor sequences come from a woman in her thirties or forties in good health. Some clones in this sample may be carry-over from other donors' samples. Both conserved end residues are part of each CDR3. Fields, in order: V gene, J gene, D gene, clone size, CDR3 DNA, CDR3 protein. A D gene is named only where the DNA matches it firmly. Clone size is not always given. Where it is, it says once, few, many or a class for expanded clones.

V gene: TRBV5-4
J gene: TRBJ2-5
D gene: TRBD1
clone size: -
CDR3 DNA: TGTGCCAGCAGTTTTCCGGGACAGGGGGAAGAGACCCAGTACTTC
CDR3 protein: CASSFPGQGEETQYF

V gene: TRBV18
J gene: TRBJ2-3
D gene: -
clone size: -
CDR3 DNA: TGTGCCAGCTCACCAGCCAGGGTTGATACGCAGTATTTT
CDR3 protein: CASSPARVDTQYF

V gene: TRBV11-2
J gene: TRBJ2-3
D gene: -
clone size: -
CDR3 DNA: TGTGCCAGCAGACAGGCGGGCCGGAAGATAGATACGCAGTATTTT
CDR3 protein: CASRQAGRKIDTQYF

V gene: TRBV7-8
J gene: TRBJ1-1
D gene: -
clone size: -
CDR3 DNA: TGTGCCACCCTCCTGGTGGGGACCCTGAACACTGAAGCTTTCTTT
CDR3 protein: CATLLVGTLNTEAFF

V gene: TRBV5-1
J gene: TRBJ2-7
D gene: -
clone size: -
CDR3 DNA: TGCGCCAGCAGACACCCCGGGTCCTACGAGCAGTACTTC
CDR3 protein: CASRHPGSYEQYF

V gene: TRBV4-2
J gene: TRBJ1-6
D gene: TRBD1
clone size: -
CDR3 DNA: TGTGCCAGCAGCCAAAGTACCGGGACAGCAAATTCACCCCTCCACTTT
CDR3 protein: CASSQSTGTANSPLHF

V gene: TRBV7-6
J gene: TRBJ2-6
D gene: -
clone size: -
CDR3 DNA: TGTGCCAGCAGCTCATACACTGGGGCCAACGTCCTGACTTTC
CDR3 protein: CASSSYTGANVLTF

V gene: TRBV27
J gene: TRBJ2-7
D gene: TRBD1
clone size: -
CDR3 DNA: TGTGCCAGCAGTAGAGGACAGGGACCTACCTACGAGCAGTACTTC
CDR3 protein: CASSRGQGPTYEQYF

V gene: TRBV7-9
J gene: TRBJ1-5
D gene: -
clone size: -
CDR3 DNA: TGTGCCAGCAGCTTACAGGAAAATCAGCCCCAGCATTTT
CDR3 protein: CASSLQENQPQHF

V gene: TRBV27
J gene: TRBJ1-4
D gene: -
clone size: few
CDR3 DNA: TGTGCCAGCAGTACGAGTGGGAAACTGTTTTTT
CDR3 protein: CASSTSGKLFF

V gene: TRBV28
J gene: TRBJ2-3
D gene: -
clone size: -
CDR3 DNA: TGTGCCAGCACCCCGTGGGGGGGGGCAGCAGATACGCAGTATTTT
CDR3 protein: CASTPWGGAADTQYF

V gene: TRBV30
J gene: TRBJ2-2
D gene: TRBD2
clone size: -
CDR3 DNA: TGTGCCTGGAGGGCTAGCGGGAGGGGAACCGGGGAGCTGTTTTTT
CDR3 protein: CAWRASGRGTGELFF

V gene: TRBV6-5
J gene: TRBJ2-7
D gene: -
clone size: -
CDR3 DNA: TGTGCCAGCAGTTACGGAGGAGGCTCATACTACGAGCAGTACTTC
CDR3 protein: CASSYGGGSYYEQYF

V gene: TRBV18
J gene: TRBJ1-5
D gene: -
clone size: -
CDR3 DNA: TGTGCCAGCTCACCGGGGGAGAGCAATCAGCCCCAGCATTTT
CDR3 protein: CASSPGESNQPQHF

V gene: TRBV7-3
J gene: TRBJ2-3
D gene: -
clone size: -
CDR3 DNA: TGTGCCAGCAGCTTAACTTTTACGAGCACAGATACGCAGTATTTT
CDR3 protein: CASSLTFTSTDTQYF

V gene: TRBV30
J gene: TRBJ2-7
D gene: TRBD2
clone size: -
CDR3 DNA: TGTGCCTGGAGTGGGACTAGCTTCCACGAGCAGTACTTC
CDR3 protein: CAWSGTSFHEQYF

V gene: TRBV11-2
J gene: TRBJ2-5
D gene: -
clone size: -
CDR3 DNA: TGTGCCAGCAGCTTAGTCAGGGCTGAGACCCAGTACTTC
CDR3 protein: CASSLVRAETQYF

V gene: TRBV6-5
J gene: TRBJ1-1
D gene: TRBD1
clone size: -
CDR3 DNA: TGTGCCAGCAGTTACTCGCGACAGGGGGGGACTGAAGCTTTCTTT
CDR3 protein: CASSYSRQGGTEAFF

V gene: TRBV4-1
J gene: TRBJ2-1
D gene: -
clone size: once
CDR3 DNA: TGCGCCAGCAGCCAGCTGACTAGGCCCCTCAATGAGCAGTTCTTC
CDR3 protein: CASSQLTRPLNEQFF

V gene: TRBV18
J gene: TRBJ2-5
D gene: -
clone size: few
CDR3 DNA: TGTGCCAGCTCACCCGGGACACAACAAATGGAGACCCAGTACTTC
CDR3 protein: CASSPGTQQMETQYF

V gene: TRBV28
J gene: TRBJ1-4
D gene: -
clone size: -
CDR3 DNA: TGTGCCAGCAGTTTTATCTGGGGAACTAATGAAAAACTGTTTTTT
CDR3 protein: CASSFIWGTNEKLFF

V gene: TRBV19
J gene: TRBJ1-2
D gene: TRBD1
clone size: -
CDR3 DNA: TGTGCCAGTAGTATAGGAGGGGACAGGGGATCGAGCGGCTACACCTTC
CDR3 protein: CASSIGGDRGSSGYTF

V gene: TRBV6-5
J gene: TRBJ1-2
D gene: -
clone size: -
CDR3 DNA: TGTGCCAGCAGATACGGGACGGCGCATCGGGGCTACACCTTC
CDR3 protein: CASRYGTAHRGYTF

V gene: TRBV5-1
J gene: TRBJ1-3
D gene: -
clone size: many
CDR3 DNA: TGCGCCAGCAGCTTACAGACCTCTGGAAACACCATATATTTT
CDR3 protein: CASSLQTSGNTIYF

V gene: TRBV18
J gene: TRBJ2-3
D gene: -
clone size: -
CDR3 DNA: TGTGCCAGCTCACTACTTACAGATACGCAGTATTTT
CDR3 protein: CASSLLTDTQYF

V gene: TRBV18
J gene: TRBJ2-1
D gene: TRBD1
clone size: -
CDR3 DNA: TGTGCCAGCTCACGGCCAGGGGGCTACAATGAGCAGTTCTTC
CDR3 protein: CASSRPGGYNEQFF

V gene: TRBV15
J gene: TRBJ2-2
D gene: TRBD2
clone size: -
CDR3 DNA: TGTGCCACCAGGAGGGGACCTAGCGGCGGGGAGCTGTTTTTT
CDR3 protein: CATRRGPSGGELFF

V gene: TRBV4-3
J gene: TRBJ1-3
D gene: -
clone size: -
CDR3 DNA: TGCGCCAGCAGCCAAGAAGGACAGGGAAACACCATATATTTT
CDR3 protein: CASSQEGQGNTIYF

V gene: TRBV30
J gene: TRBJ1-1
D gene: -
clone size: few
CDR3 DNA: TGTGCCTGGAGTAGAGAGGGGGAGAGTGACACTGAAGCTTTCTTT
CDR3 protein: CAWSREGESDTEAFF

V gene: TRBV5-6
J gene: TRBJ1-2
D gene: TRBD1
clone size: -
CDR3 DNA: TGTGCCAGCAGCCGAACCCGGACAGGGATTGGCTACACCTTC
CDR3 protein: CASSRTRTGIGYTF

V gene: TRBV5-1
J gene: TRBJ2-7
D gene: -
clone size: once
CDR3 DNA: TGCGCCAGCAGCTTGCGGAGTGGGTACGAGCAGTACTTC
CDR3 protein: CASSLRSGYEQYF

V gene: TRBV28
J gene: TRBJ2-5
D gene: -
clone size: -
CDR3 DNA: TGTGCCAGCAGCCTAATGGTTGGGGGTCGGGAGACCCAGTACTTC
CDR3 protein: CASSLMVGGRETQYF

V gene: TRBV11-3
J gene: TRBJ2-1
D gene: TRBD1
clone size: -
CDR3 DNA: TGTGCCAGCAGCTTAGAGGGGACAGGGGGCTTGGATGAGCAGTTCTTC
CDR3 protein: CASSLEGTGGLDEQFF

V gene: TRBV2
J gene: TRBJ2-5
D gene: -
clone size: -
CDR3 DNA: TGTGCCAGCAATGGGGGCGGGCTAGAGACCCAGTACTTC
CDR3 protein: CASNGGGLETQYF

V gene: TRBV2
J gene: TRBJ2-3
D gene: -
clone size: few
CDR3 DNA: TGTGCCAGCAGTGTTCTTCAGGGGATCACAGATACGCAGTATTTT
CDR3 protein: CASSVLQGITDTQYF

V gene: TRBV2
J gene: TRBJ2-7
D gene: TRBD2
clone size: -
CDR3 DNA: TGTGCCAGCAGTGGGACTAGCGGGACACTTCCCTACGAGCAGTACTTC
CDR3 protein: CASSGTSGTLPYEQYF

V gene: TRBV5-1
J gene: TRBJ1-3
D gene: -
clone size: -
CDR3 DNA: TGCGCCAGCAGCTTGGACAGTGGCCCCGGGGCTGGAAACACCATATATTTT
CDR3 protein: CASSLDSGPGAGNTIYF

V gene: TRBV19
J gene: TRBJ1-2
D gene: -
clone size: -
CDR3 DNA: TGTGCCAGTAGTATAGATGTCCGAATTAACTATGGCTACACCTTC
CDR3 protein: CASSIDVRINYGYTF

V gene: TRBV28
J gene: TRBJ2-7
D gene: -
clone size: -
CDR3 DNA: TGTGCCAGCAGCCCGCCAGGGGTTAAGTCCTACGAGCAGTACTTC
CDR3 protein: CASSPPGVKSYEQYF

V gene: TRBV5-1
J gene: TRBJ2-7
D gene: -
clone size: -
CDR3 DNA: TGCGCCAGCGGGCCGACAGAAATCTCCTACGAGCAGTACTTC
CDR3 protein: CASGPTEISYEQYF

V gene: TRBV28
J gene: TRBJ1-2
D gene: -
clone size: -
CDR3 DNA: TGTGCCAGCGATACAGGAGCCTATGGCTACACCTTC
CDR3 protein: CASDTGAYGYTF

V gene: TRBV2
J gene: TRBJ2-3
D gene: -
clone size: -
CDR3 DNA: TGTGCCAGCAGTGAAGAGGGCAGGGCTTTCAAAGATACGCAGTATTTT
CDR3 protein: CASSEEGRAFKDTQYF

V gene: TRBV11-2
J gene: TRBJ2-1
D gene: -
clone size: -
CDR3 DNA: TGTGCCAGCAGCTTACGGGACCGTTGGGGTTTGGTCAATGAGCAGTTCTTC
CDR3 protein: CASSLRDRWGLVNEQFF

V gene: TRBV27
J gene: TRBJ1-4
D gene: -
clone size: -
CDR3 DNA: TGTGCCAGCAGTTGGAGAGAGGGGGAAAAACTGTTTTTT
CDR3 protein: CASSWREGEKLFF

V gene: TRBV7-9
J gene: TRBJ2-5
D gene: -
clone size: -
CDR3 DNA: TGTGCCAGTAGGAGGAGGGGGGGCCAAGAGACCCAGTACTTC
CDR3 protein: CASRRRGGQETQYF

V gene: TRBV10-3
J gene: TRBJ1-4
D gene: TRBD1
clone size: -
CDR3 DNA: TGTGCCATCAGGGAGACAGGGACGAGTGAAAAACTGTTTTTT
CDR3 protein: CAIRETGTSEKLFF

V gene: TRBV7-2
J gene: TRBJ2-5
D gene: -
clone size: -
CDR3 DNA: TGTGCCAGCAGCTTAGCGGCCGGGTGGGACGAGACCCAGTACTTC
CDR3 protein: CASSLAAGWDETQYF

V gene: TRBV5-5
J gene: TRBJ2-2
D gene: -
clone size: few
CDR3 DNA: TGTGCCAGCAGCTTGGACAGCCGTACGACCGGGGAGCTGTTTTTT
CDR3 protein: CASSLDSRTTGELFF

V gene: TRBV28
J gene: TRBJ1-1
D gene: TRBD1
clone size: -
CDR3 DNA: TGTGCCAGCAGAACAACAGGGGGCCGCACTGAAGCTTTCTTT
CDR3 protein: CASRTTGGRTEAFF

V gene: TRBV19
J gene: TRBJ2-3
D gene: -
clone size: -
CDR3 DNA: TGTGCCAGTAGCCAACAGGGTGGGACAGATACGCAGTATTTT
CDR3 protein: CASSQQGGTDTQYF

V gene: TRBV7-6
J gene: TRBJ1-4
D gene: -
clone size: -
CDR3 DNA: TGTGCCAGCAGCCCAACCCTAACTAATGAAAAACTGTTTTTT
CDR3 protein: CASSPTLTNEKLFF

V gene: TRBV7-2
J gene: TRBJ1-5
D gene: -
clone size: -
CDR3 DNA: TGTGCCAGCAGCCAAGGGGTGCGTCTTGGCAATCAGCCCCAGCATTTT
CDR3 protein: CASSQGVRLGNQPQHF

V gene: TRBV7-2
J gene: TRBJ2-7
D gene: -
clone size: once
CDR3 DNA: TGTGCCAGCAGCTTAGGCACAGGGCTTGGCTACGAGCAGTACTTC
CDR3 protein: CASSLGTGLGYEQYF